This T cell receptor (beta chain) was documented in a study of blood T cells in healthy people across ages. The CDR3 sequence is 14 residues long. The V gene's germline CDR1 is SQVTM and CDR2 ANQGSEA. The trim removed 4 bases at V and 5 bases at J, leaving 8 bases unmatched. The authors ran a second PCR of about 7 to 11 cycles using a sample-barcoded 5' primer and a J-beta primer mix. TCRdb re-analysed the 5' RACE reads in MiXCR, keeping a single row per CDR3 protein. Among some 1.6 million distinct CDR3 sequences listed, 30% to 40% were seen once. The TCR was taken from a woman in her twenties or thirties in good health. The chain employs TRBV29-1 and TRBJ2-7, with 10 bases identical to TRBD2. The sequencing sample was made of blood. DNA for the CDR3: TGCAGCGTTGGACCTCGGCTAGCGGGAGACGAGCAGTACTTC. It codes for CSVGPRLAGDEQYF.